This TCR beta chain was profiled in a study of blood T cells in healthy people across ages. Broader study findings: The CMV status of each donor remained undetermined, and this could have confounded shifts in expanded clonotypes. PBMCs left unsorted prevented a conclusive naive versus antigen-experienced comparison.

Russia was home to the donors, healthy Caucasian individuals aged 6 to 90. This clonotype was seen many times. The antigen remains unidentified. The CDR3 is 13 amino acids. The V and J ends lost 4 bases and 1 base respectively, with 10 bases between them. CDR1 and CDR2 from the germline V gene are SQVTM and ANQGSEA. Together with a sample-barcoded 5' primer, a J-beta primer mix was included in a second PCR lasting about 6 to 11 cycles. One entry per CDR3 protein results from TCRdb running MiXCR on the 5' RACE reads. This table holds approximately 1.5 million distinct CDR3 sequences, approximately 43% found once.

This receptor was identified in a woman aged 18 to 35 in good health. This chain uses TRBV29-1 with TRBJ2-5; the D gene is possibly TRBD1 (6 bases). The sample taken for sequencing was blood. Written as DNA, the CDR3 is TGCAGCGTTGGCCGGACAGCCCAAGAGACCCAGTACTTC. Amino acid sequence: CSVGRTAQETQYF.